This TCR beta chain was obtained from a study of T-cell memory formation after mild COVID-19. Study observations and caveats: Later expanders leaned CD4+, whereas clones that contracted between day 15 and 85 were balanced CD4/CD8. The pre-infection memory compartment contained some responding clones, suggesting cross-reactive memory joined. Largely, contracting CD4+ clones fell within CM and EM, and contracting CD8+ clones within EMRA.

The table lists this clonotype with a few counts. The target antigen is unknown. TCR alpha and TCR beta cDNA libraries carrying sample barcodes and UMIs were produced by 5'RACE using constant-segment primers. TCRdb reprocessed the 5' RACE reads via MiXCR and lists one record per CDR3 protein. The repertoire includes about 320,000 distinct CDR3 sequences, 14% of them detected once, and around 23% sits in the top ten. This sequence originates from a young man who had mild COVID-19 (a few samples of this study predate the infection). Cell type and time point are not known. Sequencing used PBMCs or a T cell subset sorted from them (not recorded which).

The CDR3 nucleotides read TGTGCCAGCAGATGGAGACTGAACACCGGGGAGCTGTTTTTT. Encoded protein: CASRWRLNTGELFF. This chain uses TRBV12-3 or TRBV12-4 with TRBJ2-2; D is uncertain. The CDR3 is 14 amino acids. Trimming took off 6 bases at V and 1 base at J, with 9 bases between the two ends.